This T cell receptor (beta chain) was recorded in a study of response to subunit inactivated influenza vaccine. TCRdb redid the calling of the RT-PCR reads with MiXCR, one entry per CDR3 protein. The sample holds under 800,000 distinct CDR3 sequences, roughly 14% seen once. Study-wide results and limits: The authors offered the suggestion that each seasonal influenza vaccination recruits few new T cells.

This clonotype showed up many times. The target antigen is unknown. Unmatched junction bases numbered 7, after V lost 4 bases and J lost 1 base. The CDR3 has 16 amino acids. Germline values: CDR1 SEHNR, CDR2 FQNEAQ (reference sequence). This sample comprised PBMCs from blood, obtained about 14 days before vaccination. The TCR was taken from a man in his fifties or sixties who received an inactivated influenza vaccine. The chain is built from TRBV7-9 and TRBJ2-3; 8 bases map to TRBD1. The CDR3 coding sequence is TGTGCCAGCAGCTCAATAAAGGGACAGGGCACAGATACGCAGTATTTT. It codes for CASSSIKGQGTDTQYF. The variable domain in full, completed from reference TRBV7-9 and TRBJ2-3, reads DTGVSQNPRHKITKRGQNVTFRCDPISEHNRLYWYRQTLGQGPEFLTYFQNEAQLEKSRLLSDRFSAERPKGSFSTLEIQRTEQGDSAMYLCASSSIKGQGTDTQYFGPGTRLTVL.